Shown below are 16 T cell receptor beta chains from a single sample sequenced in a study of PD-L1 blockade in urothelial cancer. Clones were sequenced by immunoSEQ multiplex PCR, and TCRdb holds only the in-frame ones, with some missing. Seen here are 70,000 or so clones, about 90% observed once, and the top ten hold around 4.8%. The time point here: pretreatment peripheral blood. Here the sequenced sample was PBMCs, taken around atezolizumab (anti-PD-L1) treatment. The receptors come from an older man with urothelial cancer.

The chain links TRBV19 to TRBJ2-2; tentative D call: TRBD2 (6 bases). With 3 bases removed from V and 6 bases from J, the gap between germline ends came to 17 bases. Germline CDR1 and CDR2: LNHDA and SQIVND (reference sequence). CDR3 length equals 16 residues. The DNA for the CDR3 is TGTGCCAGTAGTATGGTCGACATTGGGAGGTCCGGGGAGCTGTTTTTT. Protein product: CASSMVDIGRSGELFF.

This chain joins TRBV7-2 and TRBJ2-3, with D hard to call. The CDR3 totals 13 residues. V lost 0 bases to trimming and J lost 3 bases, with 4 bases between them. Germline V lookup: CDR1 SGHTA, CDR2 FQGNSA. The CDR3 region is CASSLAVTDTQYF. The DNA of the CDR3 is TGTGCCAGCAGCTTAGCCGTTACAGATACGCAGTATTTT.

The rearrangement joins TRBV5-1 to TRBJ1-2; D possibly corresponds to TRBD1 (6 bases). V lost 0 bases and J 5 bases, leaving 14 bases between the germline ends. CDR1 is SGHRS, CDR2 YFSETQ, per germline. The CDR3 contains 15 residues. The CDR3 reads CASSLVPGAHYGYTF. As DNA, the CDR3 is TGCGCCAGCAGCTTGGTCCCAGGGGCGCATTATGGCTACACCTTC. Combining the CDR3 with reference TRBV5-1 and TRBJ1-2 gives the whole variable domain KAGVTQTPRYLIKTRGQQVTLSCSPISGHRSVSWYQQTPGQGLQFLFEYFSETQRNKGNFPGRFSGRQFSNSRSEMNVSTLELGDSALYLCASSLVPGAHYGYTFGSGTRLTVV.

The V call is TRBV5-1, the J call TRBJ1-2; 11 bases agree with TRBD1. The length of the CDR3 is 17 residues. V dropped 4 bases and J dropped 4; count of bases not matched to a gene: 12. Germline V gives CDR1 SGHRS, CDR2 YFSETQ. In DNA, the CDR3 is TGCGCCAGCAGCCCTCGACGGGGGACAGGGGGGACCTATGGCTACACCTTC. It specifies CASSPRRGTGGTYGYTF.

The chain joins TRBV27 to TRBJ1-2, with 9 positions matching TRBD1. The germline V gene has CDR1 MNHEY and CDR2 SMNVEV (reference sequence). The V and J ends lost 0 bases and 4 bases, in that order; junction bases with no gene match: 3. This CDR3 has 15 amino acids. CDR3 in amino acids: CASSLSGTGSYGYTF. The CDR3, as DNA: TGTGCCAGCAGTTTATCCGGGACAGGGAGCTATGGCTACACCTTC.

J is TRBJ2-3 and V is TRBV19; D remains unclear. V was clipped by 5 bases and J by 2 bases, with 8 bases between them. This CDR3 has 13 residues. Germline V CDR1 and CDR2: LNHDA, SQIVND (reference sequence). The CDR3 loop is CASSYTITDTQYF. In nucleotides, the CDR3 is TGTGCCAGTAGTTACACTATCACAGATACGCAGTATTTT.

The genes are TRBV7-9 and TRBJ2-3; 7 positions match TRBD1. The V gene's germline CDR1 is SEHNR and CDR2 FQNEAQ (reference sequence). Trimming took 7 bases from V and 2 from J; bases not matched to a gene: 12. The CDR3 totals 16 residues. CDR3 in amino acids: CASTPQGTASTDTQYF. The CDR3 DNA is TGTGCCAGCACCCCCCAAGGGACAGCTTCCACAGATACGCAGTATTTT.

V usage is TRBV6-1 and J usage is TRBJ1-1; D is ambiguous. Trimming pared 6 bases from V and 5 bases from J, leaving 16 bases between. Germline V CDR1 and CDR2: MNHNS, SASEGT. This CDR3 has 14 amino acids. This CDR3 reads CASRTSSSWTEAFF. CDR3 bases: TGTGCCAGCAGGACTTCGAGCTCGTGGACTGAAGCTTTCTTT.

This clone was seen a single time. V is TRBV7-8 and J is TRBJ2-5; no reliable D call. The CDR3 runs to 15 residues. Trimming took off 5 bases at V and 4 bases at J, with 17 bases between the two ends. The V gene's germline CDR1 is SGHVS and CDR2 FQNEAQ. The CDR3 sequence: CASSVGQWAGETQYF. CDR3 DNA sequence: TGTGCCAGCAGCGTGGGCCAGTGGGCAGGAGAGACCCAGTACTTC.

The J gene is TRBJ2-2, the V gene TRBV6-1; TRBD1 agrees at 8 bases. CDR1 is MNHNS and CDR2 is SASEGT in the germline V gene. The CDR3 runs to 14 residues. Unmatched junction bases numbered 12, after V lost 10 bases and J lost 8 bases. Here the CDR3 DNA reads TGTGCCACAGGGGGCAGGGCAGTTGTGGGGGAGCTGTTTTTT. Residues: CATGGRAVVGELFF.

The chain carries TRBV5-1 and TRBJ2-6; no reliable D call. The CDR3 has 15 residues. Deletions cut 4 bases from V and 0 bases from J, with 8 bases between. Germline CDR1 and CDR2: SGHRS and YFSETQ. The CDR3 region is CASSLTASGANVLTF. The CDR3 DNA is TGCGCCAGCAGCCTCACAGCCTCTGGGGCCAACGTCCTGACTTTC.

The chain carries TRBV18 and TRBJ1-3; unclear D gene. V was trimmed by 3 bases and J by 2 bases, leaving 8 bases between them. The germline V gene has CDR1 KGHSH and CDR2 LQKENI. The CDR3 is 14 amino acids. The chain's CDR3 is CASSPGGTGNTIYF. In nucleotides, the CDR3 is TGTGCCAGCTCACCCGGCGGAACTGGAAACACCATATATTTT. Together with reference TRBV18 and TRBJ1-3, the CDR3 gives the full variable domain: NAGVMQNPRHLVRRRGQEARLRCSPMKGHSHVYWYRQLPEEGLKFMVYLQKENIIDESGMPKERFSAEFPKEGPSILRIQQVVRGDSAAYFCASSPGGTGNTIYFGEGSWLTVV.

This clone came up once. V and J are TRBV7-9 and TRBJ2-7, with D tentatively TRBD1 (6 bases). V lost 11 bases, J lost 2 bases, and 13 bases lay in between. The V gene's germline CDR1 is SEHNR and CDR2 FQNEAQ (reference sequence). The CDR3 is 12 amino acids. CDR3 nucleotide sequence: TGTGCCGGAAGCAGGGGCACCTACGAGCAGTACTTC. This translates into CAGSRGTYEQYF.

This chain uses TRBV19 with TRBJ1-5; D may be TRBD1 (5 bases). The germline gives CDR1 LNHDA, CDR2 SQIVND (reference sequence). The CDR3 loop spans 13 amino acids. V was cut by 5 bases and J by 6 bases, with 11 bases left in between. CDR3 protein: CASSSQGVQPQHF. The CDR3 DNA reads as TGTGCCAGTAGTTCGCAGGGCGTTCAGCCCCAGCATTTT.

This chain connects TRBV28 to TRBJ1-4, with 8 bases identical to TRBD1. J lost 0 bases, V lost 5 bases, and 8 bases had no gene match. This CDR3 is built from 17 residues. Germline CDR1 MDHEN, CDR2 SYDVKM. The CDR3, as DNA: TGTGCCAGCAGTGAAACCGGACAGGGCGCAACTAATGAAAAACTGTTTTTT. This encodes CASSETGQGATNEKLFF. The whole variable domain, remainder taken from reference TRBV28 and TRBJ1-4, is DVKVTQSSRYLVKRTGEKVFLECVQDMDHENMFWYRQDPGLGLRLIYFSYDVKMKEKGDIPEGYSVSREKKERFSLILESASTNQTSMYLCASSETGQGATNEKLFFGSGTQLSVL.

The CDR3, as DNA: TGTGCCAGCAGTCTAGATGGGGCTTACAATGAGCAGTTCTTC. This sequence encodes CASSLDGAYNEQFF. V gene TRBV11-2 combines with J gene TRBJ2-1; a possible D gene is TRBD1 (5 bases). The length of the CDR3 is 14 residues. Trimming took 6 bases from V and 4 from J, leaving 13 bases between them. Per germline, CDR1 SGHAT and CDR2 FQNNGV.